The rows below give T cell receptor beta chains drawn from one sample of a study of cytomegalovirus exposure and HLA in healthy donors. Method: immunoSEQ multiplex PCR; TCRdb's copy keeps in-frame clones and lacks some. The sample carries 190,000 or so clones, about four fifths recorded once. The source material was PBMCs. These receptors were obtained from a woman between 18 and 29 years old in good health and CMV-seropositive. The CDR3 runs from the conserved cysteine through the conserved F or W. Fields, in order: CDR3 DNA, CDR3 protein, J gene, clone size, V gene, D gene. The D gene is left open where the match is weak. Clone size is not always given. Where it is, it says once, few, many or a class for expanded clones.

CDR3nt: TGTGCCAGTAGTGCAACTCCTCCTACCGGGACAGGGATCGGTTCACCCCTCCACTTT; CDR3aa: CASSATPPTGTGIGSPLHF; j_gene: TRBJ1-6; abundance: -; v_gene: TRBV19; d_gene: TRBD1
CDR3nt: TGCGCCAGCAGCTACGCCAGGGTAACTGGGGCCAACGTCCTGACTTTC; CDR3aa: CASSYARVTGANVLTF; j_gene: TRBJ2-6; abundance: -; v_gene: TRBV5-1; d_gene: -
CDR3nt: TGCGCCAGCTCCCGTTCGACTAGCGGGGGGGCCAATGAGCAGTTCTTC; CDR3aa: CASSRSTSGGANEQFF; j_gene: TRBJ2-1; abundance: -; v_gene: TRBV5-1; d_gene: TRBD2
CDR3nt: TGCGCCAGCAGCCAAAGGGGGCGCTGGGAGACCCAGTACTTC; CDR3aa: CASSQRGRWETQYF; j_gene: TRBJ2-5; abundance: -; v_gene: TRBV5-1; d_gene: TRBD1
CDR3nt: TGTGCCAGCAGCCCAACGGGACAGGGGTTCGGGACCCAGTACTTC; CDR3aa: CASSPTGQGFGTQYF; j_gene: TRBJ2-5; abundance: -; v_gene: TRBV27; d_gene: TRBD1
CDR3nt: TGTGCCAGTGGCGGGGGGGCAGTCAATTCACCCCTCCACTTT; CDR3aa: CASGGGAVNSPLHF; j_gene: TRBJ1-6; abundance: few; v_gene: TRBV19; d_gene: -
CDR3nt: TGCAGCGTTCGGAGGGAGGACACCATATATTTT; CDR3aa: CSVRREDTIYF; j_gene: TRBJ1-3; abundance: -; v_gene: TRBV29-1; d_gene: -
CDR3nt: TGTGCCAGCAGCTTATCCAGGGGGCGTTATCAGCCCCAGCATTTT; CDR3aa: CASSLSRGRYQPQHF; j_gene: TRBJ1-5; abundance: -; v_gene: TRBV7-8; d_gene: TRBD1
CDR3nt: TGTGCCAGCAGCGCCGGGGGGGCGGATACGCAGTATTTT; CDR3aa: CASSAGGADTQYF; j_gene: TRBJ2-3; abundance: -; v_gene: TRBV9; d_gene: TRBD2
CDR3nt: TGTGCCTGGAGGGGACAGGCGAAGCTTGATGGCTACACCTTC; CDR3aa: CAWRGQAKLDGYTF; j_gene: TRBJ1-2; abundance: -; v_gene: TRBV30; d_gene: TRBD1
CDR3nt: TGCAGCGTTGGGGGATTCGGGGGGCGGCAAGAGACCCAGTACTTC; CDR3aa: CSVGGFGGRQETQYF; j_gene: TRBJ2-5; abundance: -; v_gene: TRBV29-1; d_gene: -
CDR3nt: TGTGCCAGCAGCGTAGATCCCTCACAACCTCGACTGTTTTTT; CDR3aa: CASSVDPSQPRLFF; j_gene: TRBJ1-4; abundance: -; v_gene: TRBV9; d_gene: -
CDR3nt: TGTGCCAGCAGCTTTACAGGGGGCGCGGTAACTGAAGCTTTCTTT; CDR3aa: CASSFTGGAVTEAFF; j_gene: TRBJ1-1; abundance: once; v_gene: TRBV5-4; d_gene: TRBD1
CDR3nt: TGTGCCAGCAGTGAAGAGCTCAGGGTTGCCATATATTTT; CDR3aa: CASSEELRVAIYF; j_gene: TRBJ1-3; abundance: -; v_gene: TRBV2; d_gene: -
CDR3nt: TGCGCCAGCAGCTTGGCAACAGGGGATAAGTACGAGCAGTACTTC; CDR3aa: CASSLATGDKYEQYF; j_gene: TRBJ2-7; abundance: -; v_gene: TRBV5-1; d_gene: TRBD1
CDR3nt: TGTGCCAGCAGCGTCGGGGAGGGACGCACAGATACGCAGTATTTT; CDR3aa: CASSVGEGRTDTQYF; j_gene: TRBJ2-3; abundance: -; v_gene: TRBV9; d_gene: TRBD2